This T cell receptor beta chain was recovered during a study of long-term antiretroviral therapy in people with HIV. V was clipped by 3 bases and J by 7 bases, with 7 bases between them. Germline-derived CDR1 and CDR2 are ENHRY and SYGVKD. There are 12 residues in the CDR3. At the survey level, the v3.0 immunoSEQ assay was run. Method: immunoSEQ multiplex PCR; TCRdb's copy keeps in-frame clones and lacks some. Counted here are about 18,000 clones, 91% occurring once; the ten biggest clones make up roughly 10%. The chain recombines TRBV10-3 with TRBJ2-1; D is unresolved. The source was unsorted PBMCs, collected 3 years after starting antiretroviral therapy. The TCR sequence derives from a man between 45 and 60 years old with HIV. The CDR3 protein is CAISDGLNEQFF. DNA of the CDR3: TGTGCCATCAGTGACGGGCTAAATGAGCAGTTCTTC.